This T cell receptor beta chain is from a study of blood T cell repertoires in COVID-19. Looking at the study overall: PBMCs, B-cell-depleted T cells, or T cells were the source of the cDNA or gDNA that made up the material.

V shed 2 bases and J 6 bases; nucleotides not matched to a gene: 6. The CDR3 sequence is 15 residues long. CDR1 SGHTA and CDR2 FQGTGA come from the germline V gene. This clone appeared a single time. Here immunoSEQ multiplex PCR was the method, and the copy in TCRdb shows in-frame clones only, minus some. The repertoire holds 200,000 or so clones, with roughly 80% as singletons. Specimen: peripheral blood. V usage is TRBV7-3 and J usage is TRBJ2-1, with 8 positions matching TRBD2. The TCR originated in a man aged 55 to 70 with active or convalescent COVID-19. The CDR3 nucleotides are TGTGCCAGCAGCTTAGATCTAGCGGGTCCCAATGAGCAGTTCTTC. Protein: CASSLDLAGPNEQFF.